This T cell receptor beta chain was retrieved from a study of CD4 and CD8 cells across lung adenocarcinoma regions. TCRdb processed the PCR reads anew with MiXCR; each CDR3 protein has one entry. The table lists 13,000 to 15,000 distinct CDR3 sequences, around 40% of them singletons. This clonotype was observed at least ten times. The CDR3 totals 15 residues. The germline V gene has CDR1 MNHNS and CDR2 SASEGT. The sequence came from a male donor with lung adenocarcinoma. The CD4 and CD8 labels of this study may be unreliable. The chain has TRBV6-1 and TRBJ2-5; 8 bases are shared with TRBD2. With the DNA end fitting TRBJ2-7 better, the J assignment may be wrong. Sequenced: CD4+ T cells from the center of a lung tumor. This CDR3 is CASSESTGGPAEQYF. Here the CDR3 DNA reads TGTGCCAGCAGTGAATCGACGGGAGGGCCAGCCGAGCAGTACTTC.